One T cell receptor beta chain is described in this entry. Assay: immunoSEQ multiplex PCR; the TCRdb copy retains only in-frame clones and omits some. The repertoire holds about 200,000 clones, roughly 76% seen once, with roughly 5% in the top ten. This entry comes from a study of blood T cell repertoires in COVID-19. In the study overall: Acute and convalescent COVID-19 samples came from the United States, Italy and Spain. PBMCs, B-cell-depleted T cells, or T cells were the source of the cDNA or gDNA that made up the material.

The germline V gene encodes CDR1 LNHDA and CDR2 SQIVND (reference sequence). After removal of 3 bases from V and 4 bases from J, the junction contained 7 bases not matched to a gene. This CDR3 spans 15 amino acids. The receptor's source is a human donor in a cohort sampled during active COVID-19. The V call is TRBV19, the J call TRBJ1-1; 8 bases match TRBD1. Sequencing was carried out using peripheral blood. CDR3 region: CASSISGGASTEAFF. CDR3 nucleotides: TGTGCCAGTAGTATCTCAGGGGGCGCGAGCACTGAAGCTTTCTTT.